Each of the 5 T cell receptor beta chains below was sequenced from the same sample in a study of blood T cell repertoires in COVID-19. Assay: immunoSEQ multiplex PCR; the TCRdb copy retains only in-frame clones and omits some. The sample holds around 97,000 clones, around 89% seen once. Source material: peripheral blood. Receptors originate from a woman aged 55-69 years with acute or convalescent COVID-19.

The J gene is TRBJ1-1, the V gene TRBV5-1; a possible D gene is TRBD1 (5 bases). With 4 bases removed from V and 7 bases from J, the gap between germline ends came to 20 bases. Germline CDR1 SGHRS, CDR2 YFSETQ. The CDR3 loop spans 15 amino acids. For the CDR3, the DNA is TGCGCCAGCAGCGCGGGGACGACAAGGGCGGATGAAGCTTTCTTT. This gives the protein CASSAGTTRADEAFF.

This chain connects TRBV21-1 to TRBJ2-7; the D call of TRBD2 is as the table states it, not checked on the DNA. TRBV21-1 is noted as a pseudogene. This CDR3 contains 12 residues. The CDR3 sequence: CASSKHRTWQYV. The CDR3 nucleotides read TGTGCCAGCAGCAAACATCGAACTTGGCAGTACGTC.

This chain joins TRBV2 and TRBJ2-3, with a weak D call TRBD2 (6 bases). V lost 6 bases and J lost 1, with 14 bases in between. Germline assignment: CDR1 SNHLY and CDR2 FYNNEI. The CDR3 consists of 15 residues. The CDR3 region has the DNA TGTGCCAGCAGACTCCGGGGGAGTGGCACAGATACGCAGTATTTT. Translating gives CASRLRGSGTDTQYF.

V is TRBV29-1 and J is TRBJ1-1, with D possibly matching TRBD1 (6 bases). This CDR3 is 11 amino acids long. Trimming stripped 6 bases from V and 11 bases from J, with 16 bases between. From germline, CDR1 is SQVTM and CDR2 ANQGSEA. The CDR3 protein is CSVDDRRGAFF. DNA for the CDR3: TGCAGCGTAGATGACAGGAGAGGGGCTTTCTTT. Supplemented by reference TRBV29-1 and TRBJ1-1, the full variable domain reads SAVISQKPSRDICQRGTSLTIQCQVDSQVTMMFWYRQQPGQSLTLIATANQGSEATYESGFVIDKFPISRPNLTFSTLTVSNMSPEDSSIYLCSVDDRRGAFFGQGTRLTVV.

V and J are TRBV5-1 and TRBJ1-1, with D possibly being TRBD1 (5 bases). V lost 0 bases and J 12 bases, leaving 18 bases between the germline ends. Germline CDR1 and CDR2: SGHRS and YFSETQ. The CDR3 is 14 residues long. CDR3 loop: CASSLDRPAGGTFF. The CDR3 nucleotides are TGCGCCAGCAGCTTGGACAGGCCGGCCGGGGGGACTTTCTTT.